The entry that follows covers one TCR beta chain sequence. These data originate in a study of early T cells in non-severe SARS-CoV-2 infection. MiXCR was run by TCRdb on the 5' RACE reads, yielding one entry per CDR3 protein. Of around 89,000 distinct CDR3 sequences in the sample, over 12% were seen once. This CDR3 has 14 amino acids. Trimming cost V 4 bases and J 0 bases, with 11 bases left between them. The V gene's germline CDR1 is SQVTM and CDR2 ANQGSEA. This sequence joins TRBV29-1 and TRBJ2-3, with a weak D call TRBD2 (5 bases). This clonotype was obtained from an adult who was a healthcare worker with PCR-confirmed SARS-CoV-2 infection or an uninfected control (not recorded which). Specimen: whole blood. CDR3: CSVGRGSSTDTQYF. Here the CDR3 DNA reads TGCAGCGTTGGCCGAGGGTCTAGCACAGATACGCAGTATTTT.